The source of this TCR beta chain is a study of high-grade serous ovarian cancer treatment subgroups. Study as a whole: On average, around 15,000 reads and 7,494 unique TCR beta rearrangements were obtained per sample.

Tumor samples were obtained before definitive surgery or chemotherapy. A remark on this clone: Its antigen is still unknown.

Study-wide results and limits: Clonal relatedness tracked neoantigen level, and by trend copy number and mutation load. The analyses considered CDR3 and ignored CDR1 and CDR2. Tumors within one patient showed repertoire similarity of roughly 0.1 to 0.79.

The method was immunoSEQ multiplex PCR; TCRdb's version includes in-frame clones alone and lacks a portion of them. The data show under 15,000 clones, around 90% seen once. Germline V gene data show CDR1 as MNHNY and CDR2 as SVGAGI (reference sequence). The CDR3 length is 13 residues. V was cut by 9 bases and J by 3 bases, with 14 bases left in between. The V and J genes are TRBV6-6 and TRBJ1-1; D is possibly TRBD1 (5 bases). Sample: tumor tissue. The clonotype originates from a human donor with high-grade serous ovarian cancer. The CDR3 spells CASGDYLDTEAFF. The CDR3 DNA is TGTGCCAGTGGGGACTACCTAGACACTGAAGCTTTCTTT.